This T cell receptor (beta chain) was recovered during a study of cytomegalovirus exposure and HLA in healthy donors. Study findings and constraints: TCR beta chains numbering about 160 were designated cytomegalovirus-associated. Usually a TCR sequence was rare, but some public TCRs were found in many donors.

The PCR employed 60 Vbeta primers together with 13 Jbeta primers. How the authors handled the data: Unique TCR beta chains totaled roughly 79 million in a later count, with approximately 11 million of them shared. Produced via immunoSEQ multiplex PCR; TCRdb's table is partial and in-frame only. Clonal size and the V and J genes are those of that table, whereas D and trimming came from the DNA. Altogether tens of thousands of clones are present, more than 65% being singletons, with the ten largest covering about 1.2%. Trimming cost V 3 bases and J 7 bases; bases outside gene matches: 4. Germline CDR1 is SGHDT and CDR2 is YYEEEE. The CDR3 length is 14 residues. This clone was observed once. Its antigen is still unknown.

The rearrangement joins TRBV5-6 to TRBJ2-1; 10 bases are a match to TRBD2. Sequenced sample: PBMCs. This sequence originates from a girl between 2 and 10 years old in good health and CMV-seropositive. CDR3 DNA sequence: TGTGCCAGCAGCTCTAGCGGGAGAGTGAATGAGCAGTTCTTC. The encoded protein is CASSSSGRVNEQFF.